This TCR beta chain was captured in a study of T cells in localized non-small cell lung cancer. General observations from the study: Of the top 100 tumor clones, median about 56 were in adjacent lung, around 28 among its top 100. The highest T cell clonality was in uninvolved adjacent lung, above tumor. Heterogeneity remains possible because sequencing was limited to only one tumor region.

Produced via immunoSEQ multiplex PCR; TCRdb's table is partial and in-frame only. The table lists 100,000 to 150,000 clones, around 90% of them singletons. As to this clone: Its antigen is unknown.

This receptor was identified in a female donor of 60 years or more with stage I lung adenocarcinoma. Source: peripheral blood, taken before any cancer treatment.

The CDR3 bases are TGTGCCAGCAACCGAGACCGCCACAATGAGCAGTTCTTC. This translates into CASNRDRHNEQFF. The chain is built from TRBV2 and TRBJ2-1; D is undetermined. The V gene lost 7 bases and the J gene lost 5 bases, with 12 bases spanning the gap. This CDR3 contains 13 residues. Germline V lookup: CDR1 SNHLY, CDR2 FYNNEI.